Presented here are 2 T cell receptor beta chains from one specimen sequenced in a study of cytomegalovirus exposure and HLA in healthy donors. Libraries were prepared by immunoSEQ multiplex PCR; TCRdb keeps only in-frame clonotypes and omits some of them. The sample contains 250,000 or so clones, more than 75% of which appear only once. The specimen sequenced was PBMCs. Receptor source: a man younger than 30 in good health and CMV-seropositive.

As regards this clone: The same CDR3 also results from other DNA sequences found in this sample. The chain uses TRBV27 and TRBJ1-5, with a tentative D call TRBD1 (5 bases). Germline V gene data show CDR1 as MNHEY and CDR2 as SMNVEV (reference sequence). The V gene lost 2 bases and the J gene lost 0 bases, with 5 bases spanning the gap. The CDR3 consists of 14 residues. For the CDR3, the DNA is TGTGCCAGCAGTTTAGGGGGTAGCAATCAGCCCCAGCATTTT. Translating gives CASSLGGSNQPQHF.

The sample holds one count of this clone. The chain combines TRBV18 with TRBJ2-1, with D uncertain. Germline values: CDR1 KGHSH, CDR2 LQKENI. The CDR3 runs 12 residues. The germline V and J ends were trimmed by 5 bases and 5 bases, with 7 bases remaining between them. CDR3 DNA: TGTGCCAGCTCATACTGGGACAATGAGCAGTTCTTC. Translation gives CASSYWDNEQFF. Using reference TRBV18 and TRBJ2-1 for the parts outside the CDR3, the full variable domain is NAGVMQNPRHLVRRRGQEARLRCSPMKGHSHVYWYRQLPEEGLKFMVYLQKENIIDESGMPKERFSAEFPKEGPSILRIQQVVRGDSAAYFCASSYWDNEQFFGPGTRLTVL.